Each of the 25 T cell receptor beta chains below was sequenced from the same sample in a study of blood T cell repertoires in COVID-19. Only in-frame clones appear in the TCRdb table, and some are missing; sequencing was by immunoSEQ multiplex PCR. The profile shows approximately 170,000 clones, 84% of them singletons. The specimen sequenced was peripheral blood. The receptors were sampled from a woman older than 75 with acute or convalescent COVID-19.

In this sample, this clone turned up once. The rearrangement links TRBV7-9 to TRBJ1-1; TRBD1 matches at 7 bases. Germline values: CDR1 SEHNR, CDR2 FQNEAQ (reference sequence). This CDR3 region has 18 residues. Trimming removed 1 base from V and 6 bases from J; junction bases left unmatched: 17. CDR3 in amino acids: CASSLERGQNPLWAEAFF. The CDR3 nucleotides are TGTGCCAGCAGCTTAGAACGGGGACAGAACCCCCTGTGGGCTGAAGCTTTCTTT. Filled out from reference TRBV7-9 and TRBJ1-1, the complete variable domain reads DTGVSQNPRHKITKRGQNVTFRCDPISEHNRLYWYRQTLGQGPEFLTYFQNEAQLEKSRLLSDRFSAERPKGSFSTLEIQRTEQGDSAMYLCASSLERGQNPLWAEAFFGQGTRLTVV.

The chain joins TRBV7-9 to TRBJ1-2, with 9 bases fitting TRBD1. Trimming at V came to 3 bases and at J to 14 bases, leaving 10 bases not matched to a gene. Germline V CDR1 and CDR2: SEHNR, FQNEAQ (reference sequence). CDR3 size: 13 residues. The DNA for the CDR3 is TGTGCCAGCAGCTTCTCAGGGACAGGGTTTAATACCTTC. The encoded protein is CASSFSGTGFNTF.

The CDR3 DNA reads as TGTGCCAGCAGCGTTGGGACAGGGGGCGGTCGTGGTGAAAAACTGTTTTTT. This gives the protein CASSVGTGGGRGEKLFF. The chain is built from TRBV9 and TRBJ1-4; 12 nucleotides match TRBD1. V trimming: 2 bases; J trimming: 7 bases; junction bases outside the gene matches: 9. The germline gives CDR1 SGDLS, CDR2 YYNGEE. The CDR3 is made up of 17 amino acids.

The chain combines TRBV20-1 with TRBJ2-2, with a possible D match to TRBD2 (5 bases). With 3 bases removed from V and 0 bases from J, the gap between germline ends came to 11 bases. Per germline, CDR1 DFQATT and CDR2 SNEGSKA (reference sequence). The CDR3 consists of 15 residues. DNA of the CDR3: TGCAGTGCTAGTCCAAGCGGTACGAACACCGGGGAGCTGTTTTTT. Protein sequence: CSASPSGTNTGELFF.

The chain employs TRBV15 and TRBJ1-6, with a possible D match to TRBD1 (6 bases). Germline CDR1 reads LNHNV; CDR2 reads YYDKDF (reference sequence). Between the trimmed V and J ends, which lost 0 bases and 0 bases, there was a span of 9 bases. The CDR3 is 17 amino acids. This CDR3 is CATSRDLGGSYNSPLHF. CDR3 coding DNA: TGTGCCACCAGCAGAGATTTAGGGGGCTCCTATAATTCACCCCTCCACTTT.

The V call is TRBV18, the J call TRBJ2-2; tentatively, D is TRBD1 (5 bases). Germline CDR1 reads KGHSH; CDR2 reads LQKENI. V was clipped by 0 bases and J by 3 bases, with 14 bases between them. This CDR3 has 17 residues. The CDR3 DNA follows: TGTGCCAGCTCACCACCGGAAAGCGACAGATACACCGGGGAGCTGTTTTTT. Translated: CASSPPESDRYTGELFF.

In nucleotides, the CDR3 is TGTGCCATCAGTGAGTCGGGAGGGAGTAGGAATGAGCAGTTCTTC. Residues: CAISESGGSRNEQFF. This rearrangement joins TRBV10-3 to TRBJ2-1; 7 bases are a match to TRBD2. Germline V CDR1 and CDR2: ENHRY, SYGVKD. The V and J ends lost 0 bases and 7 bases, in that order; junction bases with no gene match: 6. The CDR3 has 15 residues.

This rearrangement joins TRBV7-9 to TRBJ2-1; D may be TRBD2 (7 bases). With 5 bases removed from V and 6 bases from J, the gap between germline ends came to 14 bases. This CDR3 region has 14 residues. Germline assignment: CDR1 SEHNR and CDR2 FQNEAQ (reference sequence). CDR3 region: CASSEGGGANEQFF. In nucleotides, the CDR3 is TGTGCCAGCAGCGAAGGGGGGGGAGCCAATGAGCAGTTCTTC.

The chain employs TRBV7-9 and TRBJ2-1; TRBD1 aligns across 7 bases. CDR3 size: 15 residues. V dropped 6 bases and J dropped 3; count of bases not matched to a gene: 8. CDR1 is SEHNR, CDR2 FQNEAQ, per germline (reference sequence). In DNA form, the CDR3 reads TGTGCCAGCAGTCCAAGGGACAGCTTCTACAATGAGCAGTTCTTC. This codes for CASSPRDSFYNEQFF.

This sequence joins TRBV11-2 and TRBJ2-7, with D perhaps TRBD2 (6 bases). From germline, CDR1 is SGHAT and CDR2 FQNNGV. CDR3 length equals 15 residues. The V gene lost 2 bases and the J gene lost 4 bases, with 15 bases spanning the gap. CDR3 DNA sequence: TGTGCCAGCAGCTTAACCTTCGGCGGACTATACGAGCAGTACTTC. Translation gives CASSLTFGGLYEQYF.

V gene TRBV30 combines with J gene TRBJ2-1; tentatively, D is TRBD1 (6 bases). The CDR3 length is 14 residues. V gave up 4 bases and J gave up 3 bases, with 13 bases separating them. CDR1 and CDR2 (germline): GTSNPN, SVGIG (reference sequence). The CDR3 spells CAWNGRGRYNEQFF. DNA for the CDR3: TGTGCCTGGAATGGCAGGGGCCGCTACAATGAGCAGTTCTTC.

The rearrangement joins TRBV7-9 to TRBJ1-3; D is ambiguous. The CDR3 loop spans 14 amino acids. Germline V gene lookup returns CDR1 SEHNR and CDR2 FQNEAQ (reference sequence). V was trimmed by 3 bases and J by 7 bases, leaving 13 bases between them. The CDR3 DNA is TGTGCCAGCAGCTTCCCTCAACAGTCGAACACCATATATTTT. Translation: CASSFPQQSNTIYF. Full variable domain (remainder filled in from reference TRBV7-9 and TRBJ1-3): DTGVSQNPRHKITKRGQNVTFRCDPISEHNRLYWYRQTLGQGPEFLTYFQNEAQLEKSRLLSDRFSAERPKGSFSTLEIQRTEQGDSAMYLCASSFPQQSNTIYFGEGSWLTVV.

V and J are TRBV9 and TRBJ2-3; 9 bases are a match to TRBD1. This CDR3 comprises 15 residues. CDR1 and CDR2 from the germline V gene are SGDLS and YYNGEE. V dropped 1 base and J dropped 2; count of bases not matched to a gene: 2. The CDR3 DNA follows: TGTGCCAGCAGCGTAACAGGGGGCACCACAGATACGCAGTATTTT. Encoded protein: CASSVTGGTTDTQYF.

V usage is TRBV5-4 and J usage is TRBJ2-1; 7 nucleotides align to TRBD2. CDR1 SGHNT and CDR2 YYREEE come from the germline V gene (reference sequence). CDR3 size: 17 residues. Germline trimming cut 3 bases from V and 6 bases from J; bases unmatched to any gene: 15. The CDR3: CASSSASRNGRGNEQFF. CDR3 in DNA: TGTGCCAGCAGCTCGGCGTCCCGGAATGGGAGGGGCAATGAGCAGTTCTTC.

V gene TRBV7-3 combines with J gene TRBJ2-1; TRBD2 matches at 14 bases. The length of the CDR3 is 16 residues. CDR1 is SGHTA, CDR2 FQGTGA, per germline. V lost 2 bases to trimming and J lost 6 bases; unmatched junction nucleotides: 3. The CDR3 is CASSLGLAGGLNEQFF. Written as DNA, the CDR3 is TGTGCCAGCAGCTTAGGACTAGCGGGGGGACTCAATGAGCAGTTCTTC.

The chain is built from TRBV3-1 (or the pseudogene TRBV3-2) and TRBJ2-7; 12 bases map to TRBD1. The V segment lost 1 base and the J segment 3 bases; nucleotides outside the gene matches: 7. CDR1 LGHDT and CDR2 YNNKEL come from the germline V gene (reference sequence). This CDR3 has 17 amino acids. The CDR3 DNA sequence: TGTGCCAGCAGCCAAGGGGACAGGGGGCGCGGCCGCTACGAGCAGTACTTC. It yields the protein CASSQGDRGRGRYEQYF.

This clone occurred once. The chain joins TRBV5-8 to TRBJ2-1; 7 bases agree with TRBD1. V gave up 1 base and J gave up 2 bases; unmatched junction bases: 6. Germline V CDR1 and CDR2: SGHTS, YDEGEE. The CDR3 covers 16 residues. The CDR3 sequence is CASSLPTGAPYNEQFF. The CDR3 DNA is TGTGCCAGCAGCTTGCCCACAGGGGCCCCCTACAATGAGCAGTTCTTC.

The chain combines TRBV27 with TRBJ2-7, with D perhaps TRBD2 (5 bases). This CDR3 region has 14 residues. The V end was cut by 3 bases, the J end by 4 bases, with 13 bases between. Germline V CDR1 and CDR2: MNHEY, SMNVEV (reference sequence). CDR3 DNA sequence: TGTGCCAGCAGTTTCCGGACTCCCTTTTACGAGCAGTACTTC. Protein product: CASSFRTPFYEQYF.

This clone is a singleton in its sample. The V call is TRBV5-1, the J call TRBJ1-2; D not certain. Germline V gene data show CDR1 as SGHRS and CDR2 as YFSETQ. V dropped 4 bases and J dropped 2 bases, with 15 bases sitting between them. The CDR3 loop spans 15 amino acids. CDR3 sequence (DNA): TGCGCCAGCAGCGATAATTCCGGGATGAACTATGGCTACACCTTC. Residues: CASSDNSGMNYGYTF.

The gene calls are TRBV7-2 and TRBJ1-2, with D hard to call. CDR3 length: 17 residues. Germline loops: CDR1 SGHTA, CDR2 FQGNSA. V lost 0 bases and J lost 0, with 14 bases in between. CDR3 coding DNA: TGTGCCAGCAGCTTAGCCGGGGATCGCTCTTCTAACTATGGCTACACCTTC. It encodes CASSLAGDRSSNYGYTF. Combining the CDR3 with reference TRBV7-2 and TRBJ1-2 gives the whole variable domain GAGVSQSPSNKVTEKGKDVELRCDPISGHTALYWYRQSLGQGLEFLIYFQGNSAPDKSGLPSDRFSAERTGGSVSTLTIQRTQQEDSAVYLCASSLAGDRSSNYGYTFGSGTRLTVV.

The chain has TRBV18 and TRBJ1-2; D possibly corresponds to TRBD1 (6 bases). Germline-derived CDR1 and CDR2 are KGHSH and LQKENI. The CDR3 is 13 residues long. V lost 4 bases and J lost 7, with 13 bases in between. The CDR3 loop reads CASSRDRQPGYTF. Here the CDR3 DNA reads TGTGCCAGCTCACGCGACAGGCAACCTGGCTACACCTTC.

The chain has TRBV4-1 and TRBJ2-3; unclear D gene. The CDR3 has 13 residues. CDR1 MGHRA and CDR2 YSYEKL come from the germline V gene. V lost 4 bases to trimming and J lost 0 bases, with 5 bases between them. The CDR3 sequence is CASSLSSTDTQYF. As DNA, the CDR3 is TGCGCCAGCAGCCTATCTAGCACAGATACGCAGTATTTT.

The chain has TRBV5-1 and TRBJ1-1, with D uncertain. The CDR3 has 16 residues. Trimming took off 5 bases at V and 0 bases at J, with 17 bases between the two ends. Germline CDR1 is SGHRS and CDR2 is YFSETQ. CDR3 region: CASSFREQSLNTEAFF. The DNA of the CDR3 is TGCGCCAGCAGTTTCCGTGAACAGAGTCTGAACACTGAAGCTTTCTTT.

This CDR3 reads CASSPRGQKESTDTQYF. In nucleotides, the CDR3 is TGCGCCAGCAGCCCGAGGGGACAGAAAGAGAGCACAGATACGCAGTATTTT. V and J are TRBV5-1 and TRBJ2-3, with TRBD1 matching 7 bases. J gave up 0 bases and V 4 bases, and 11 bases lay outside the gene matches. CDR1 and CDR2 from the germline V gene are SGHRS and YFSETQ. This CDR3 region has 17 residues.

J is TRBJ1-1 and V is TRBV19; TRBD1 matches 9 bases. The CDR3 length is 16 residues. Germline loops: CDR1 LNHDA, CDR2 SQIVND (reference sequence). V trimming: 6 bases; J trimming: 1 base; junction bases outside the gene matches: 9. In DNA form, the CDR3 reads TGTGCCAGTAGCATTACAGGGGGCCGCCGGAACACTGAAGCTTTCTTT. The encoded protein is CASSITGGRRNTEAFF.